Listed below are T cell receptor beta chains from one sample, sequenced in a study of beta chain features in type 1 diabetes. This table comes from immunoSEQ multiplex PCR, and its TCRdb copy is limited to in-frame clones, with some not included. The data show a few hundred thousand clones, approximately 16% seen once. Specimen: naive CD4+ T cells from blood. The receptors originated from a woman between 18 and 30 years old in good health. Each CDR3 is given with its conserved first and last residue. D genes are given only for firm matches. A row's size may be missing; if present it is once, few, many or a size class.

length: 14; J: TRBJ2-7; V: TRBV28; D: TRBD2; size: few; DNA: TGTGCCAGCAGTTTCGGTGGGAGGGAGCTGGCGCAGTACTTC; CDR3: CASSFGGRELAQYF
length: 11; J: TRBJ2-7; V: TRBV6-5; D: -; size: few; DNA: TGTGCCAGCAGTTACGGCTCCGAGCAGTACTTC; CDR3: CASSYGSEQYF
length: 11; J: TRBJ2-2; V: TRBV29-1; D: -; size: -; DNA: TGCAGCGTTAGAGTAACCGGGGAGCTGTTTTTT; CDR3: CSVRVTGELFF
length: 19; J: TRBJ2-6; V: TRBV23-1; D: TRBD1; size: -; DNA: TGCGCCAGCAGTCAAAATGGGCAGGGGGAAATCTCTGGGGCCAACGTCCTGACTTTC; CDR3: CASSQNGQGEISGANVLTF
length: 12; J: TRBJ1-1; V: TRBV28; D: -; size: -; DNA: TGTGCCAGCAGTTCAAACGGACAGAAAGCTTTCTTT; CDR3: CASSSNGQKAFF
length: 13; J: TRBJ2-1; V: TRBV5-1; D: TRBD2; size: few; DNA: TGCGCCAGCAGGGAGGGGACTAGCGATGAGCAGTTCTTC; CDR3: CASREGTSDEQFF
length: 14; J: TRBJ1-1; V: TRBV16; D: -; size: few; DNA: TGTGCCAGCAGCCAATCCACTCAGAACACTGAAGCTTTCTTT; CDR3: CASSQSTQNTEAFF
length: 17; J: TRBJ2-2; V: TRBV28; D: -; size: once; DNA: TGTGCCAGCAGAGCGTACGCGCGGGACGGCGTCACCGGGGAGCTGTTTTTT; CDR3: CASRAYARDGVTGELFF
length: 15; J: TRBJ1-2; V: TRBV11-2; D: TRBD1; size: -; DNA: TGTGCCAGCAGCGAACAGGGGAAAGGGGACTATGGCTACACCTTC; CDR3: CASSEQGKGDYGYTF
length: 12; J: TRBJ2-3; V: TRBV29-1; D: TRBD1; size: few; DNA: TGCAGCGGCGATCCTGGGACAGGGGCGCAGTATTTT; CDR3: CSGDPGTGAQYF
length: 12; J: TRBJ1-5; V: TRBV27; D: -; size: -; DNA: TGTGCCAGCAGTTTATCAGACAGTTTCTTGCATTTT; CDR3: CASSLSDSFLHF
length: 15; J: TRBJ2-1; V: TRBV7-9; D: -; size: few; DNA: TGTGCCAGCAGCTTTGGCCCCGCTAGCCTTAATGAGCAGTTCTTC; CDR3: CASSFGPASLNEQFF
length: 16; J: TRBJ2-3; V: TRBV5-1; D: TRBD2; size: -; DNA: TGCGCCAGCAGCGTACTAGCGGGTCCTAGCACAGATACGCAGTATTTT; CDR3: CASSVLAGPSTDTQYF
length: 15; J: TRBJ1-1; V: TRBV7-9; D: -; size: -; DNA: TGTGCCAGCAGCTCGCTTCTAGGGGGGAACACTGAAGCTTTCTTT; CDR3: CASSSLLGGNTEAFF
length: 16; J: TRBJ2-5; V: TRBV11-2; D: TRBD2; size: -; DNA: TGTGCCAGCAGCTTATATCCTAGCGGAGGTCAAGAGACCCAGTACTTC; CDR3: CASSLYPSGGQETQYF
length: 14; J: TRBJ2-3; V: TRBV10-3; D: TRBD2; size: few; DNA: TGTGCCATCAGTGAAGGGACTAGTTCGGATACGCAGTATTTT; CDR3: CAISEGTSSDTQYF
length: 11; J: TRBJ2-1; V: TRBV29-1; D: TRBD2; size: -; DNA: TGCAGCGGAGGAGGCGGGAGTGAGCAGTTCTTC; CDR3: CSGGGGSEQFF